Listed below are T cell receptor beta chains from one sample, sequenced in a study of beta chain features in type 1 diabetes. Repertoires were generated with immunoSEQ multiplex PCR, while TCRdb's copy carries only in-frame clones and drops some. The sample includes fewer than 900,000 clones, roughly 15% of them seen just once. Sequences were obtained from naive CD4+ T cells from blood. The receptors derive from a woman younger than 35 in good health. CDR3s include the opening cysteine and the closing phenylalanine or tryptophan. A D gene is named only where the DNA matches it firmly. The size entry is marked missing in some rows and otherwise reads once, few, many or a size class.

>few|TRBJ1-5|TRBD1|TRBV29-1|14
TGCAGCGCCAGAGGACAGGACCCCGGTCAGCCCCAGCATTTT
CSARGQDPGQPQHF
>NA|TRBJ2-3|NA|TRBV10-3|15
TGTGCCATCAGTGAGTCGGAGCGGTTCACAGATACGCAGTATTTT
CAISESERFTDTQYF
>NA|TRBJ2-7|NA|TRBV7-2|13
TGTGCCAGCAGCTTAATCAGGGGCCACGAGCAGTACTTC
CASSLIRGHEQYF
>NA|TRBJ2-1|NA|TRBV9|14
TGTGCCAGCAGCGTAGAGTCTGGGGCGCTTAAGCAGTTCTTC
CASSVESGALKQFF
>NA|TRBJ2-5|TRBD1|TRBV7-9|14
TGTGCCAGCAGCTATACAGGGGTCCAAGAGACCCAGTACTTC
CASSYTGVQETQYF
>few|TRBJ1-5|NA|TRBV15|14
TGTGCCACCAGCAGAGATTTTACCGGGCAGCCCCAGCATTTT
CATSRDFTGQPQHF
>few|TRBJ2-7|NA|TRBV7-6|12
TGTGCCAGCAGCAAAGATCCCTACGAGCAGTACTTC
CASSKDPYEQYF
>NA|TRBJ1-5|NA|TRBV7-2|14
TGTGCCAGCAGCTATAAACAGGGCGTCCAGCCCCAGCATTTT
CASSYKQGVQPQHF
>few|TRBJ1-2|NA|TRBV6-6|14
TGTGCCAGCAGTCTCACAACTCTAGGCTATGGCTACACCTTC
CASSLTTLGYGYTF
>few|TRBJ2-7|NA|TRBV28|14
TGTGCCAGCAGTCTGGGGAGGCCGACCTACGAGCAGTACTTC
CASSLGRPTYEQYF